The 18 T cell receptor beta chains below were found in one sample sequenced in a study of a mutant IDH1 vaccine in newly diagnosed glioma. The protocol was immunoSEQ multiplex PCR, while the TCRdb copy is restricted to in-frame clones and leaves out a portion. The table records tens of thousands of clones, approximately 80% of them present only once. Specified time point: baseline, week 1 (first vaccination visit). As to treatment: pre-vaccination baseline after standard-of-care therapy. The sequencing used PBMCs, collected from a glioma patient treated with radiotherapy, temozolomide or both. These receptors were taken from a man between 35 and 55 years old with glioma. Some clones in this sample may be carry-over from other donors' samples.

V and J are TRBV5-1 and TRBJ2-2, with 10 bases aligning to TRBD2. J gave up 5 bases and V 3 bases, and 10 bases lay outside the gene matches. This CDR3 contains 17 residues. Germline CDR1 and CDR2: SGHRS and YFSETQ. The DNA of the CDR3 is TGCGCCAGCAGCTCTCATACTAGCGGGGTCGGGACCGGGGAGCTGTTTTTT. This gives the protein CASSSHTSGVGTGELFF.

The chain is built from TRBV7-9 and TRBJ1-2, with no clear D. The length of the CDR3 is 16 residues. The V gene lost 1 base and the J gene lost 4 bases, with 16 bases spanning the gap. Germline V gene data show CDR1 as SEHNR and CDR2 as FQNEAQ (reference sequence). The CDR3 sequence: CASSLEPSKVGYGYTF. In nucleotides, the CDR3 is TGTGCCAGCAGCTTAGAGCCTTCGAAGGTCGGCTATGGCTACACCTTC. The full variable domain, completed using reference TRBV7-9 and TRBJ1-2, is DTGVSQNPRHKITKRGQNVTFRCDPISEHNRLYWYRQTLGQGPEFLTYFQNEAQLEKSRLLSDRFSAERPKGSFSTLEIQRTEQGDSAMYLCASSLEPSKVGYGYTFGSGTRLTVV.

V usage is TRBV6-4 and J usage is TRBJ2-7; the D is unclear. Germline V gene sequence: CDR1 MRHNA, CDR2 SNTAGT. The CDR3 is made up of 15 amino acids. V shed 8 bases and J shed 6 bases, with 23 bases lying between them. Here the CDR3 DNA reads TGTGCCAGCTTCCTACTCGCGGTCCGCTTAAGCGAGCAGTACTTC. Translated, it gives CASFLLAVRLSEQYF.

The chain employs TRBV6-5 and TRBJ2-7; 10 bases agree with TRBD2. With 0 bases clipped from V and 4 bases from J, the junction kept 3 bases outside the gene matches. Germline V gives CDR1 MNHEY, CDR2 SVGAGI. This CDR3 spans 15 amino acids. The DNA of the CDR3 is TGTGCCAGCAGTTACTCGAGTAGCGGGGGGTACGAGCAGTACTTC. It specifies CASSYSSSGGYEQYF.

V gene TRBV29-1 combines with J gene TRBJ2-2; 8 bases map to TRBD2. Germline V gene sequence: CDR1 SQVTM, CDR2 ANQGSEA. The CDR3 totals 16 residues. With V trimmed by 2 bases and J by 4 bases, 9 bases remained unmatched. CDR3 amino acids: CSVETGLVGGTGELFF. The DNA of the CDR3 is TGCAGCGTTGAAACGGGACTAGTTGGGGGCACCGGGGAGCTGTTTTTT.

V usage is TRBV30 and J usage is TRBJ2-7; perhaps D is TRBD1 or TRBD2 (6 bases each). V was trimmed by 1 base and J by 7 bases, leaving 11 bases between them. The CDR3 runs to 12 residues. CDR1 and CDR2 from the germline V gene are GTSNPN and SVGIG (reference sequence). The CDR3, as DNA: TGTGCCTGGAGTGCGACAGGAGGGGAGCAGTACTTC. Its protein is CAWSATGGEQYF.

The chain carries TRBV18 and TRBJ2-6; D uncertain. V was cut by 3 bases and J by 0 bases, with 9 bases left in between. The CDR3 runs to 16 residues. The germline CDR1 and CDR2 sequences are KGHSH and LQKENI. Here the CDR3 DNA reads TGTGCCAGCTCACCGGGTCGGTACTCTGGGGCCAACGTCCTGACTTTC. This translates into CASSPGRYSGANVLTF.

This chain links TRBV7-9 with TRBJ1-2; no firm D call. Germline CDR1 and CDR2: SEHNR and FQNEAQ (reference sequence). Trimming took 3 bases from V and 8 from J, leaving 7 bases between them. The CDR3 extends over 11 amino acids. CDR3 amino acids: CASSFEWGYTF. The CDR3 DNA sequence: TGTGCCAGCAGCTTCGAGTGGGGCTACACCTTC.

J is TRBJ1-5 and V is TRBV27, with 9 nucleotides matching TRBD1. With V trimmed by 5 bases and J by 6 bases, 5 bases remained unmatched. CDR1 and CDR2 (germline): MNHEY, SMNVEV (reference sequence). CDR3 length: 14 amino acids. The chain's CDR3 is CASSHRGPGQPQHF. The DNA of the CDR3 is TGTGCCAGCAGTCACAGGGGGCCTGGTCAGCCCCAGCATTTT.

This clone was observed a few times. This rearrangement joins TRBV4-1 to TRBJ2-1; TRBD1 aligns across 9 bases. Germline CDR1 reads MGHRA; CDR2 reads YSYEKL. This CDR3 region has 17 residues. J lost 8 bases, V lost 1 base, and 12 bases had no gene match. The CDR3 spells CASSQVQSGTGSDEQFF. CDR3 DNA sequence: TGCGCCAGCAGCCAAGTCCAATCCGGGACAGGGTCGGATGAGCAGTTCTTC.

The V and J genes are TRBV6-5 and TRBJ2-7; D perhaps matches TRBD1 (5 bases). V lost 0 bases, J lost 8 bases, and 11 bases lay in between. Germline CDR1 and CDR2: MNHEY and SVGAGI. CDR3 length equals 13 residues. The CDR3 loop reads CASSYSVTAKQYF. The CDR3 bases are TGTGCCAGCAGTTACTCAGTGACAGCCAAGCAGTACTTC.

The chain employs TRBV6-6 and TRBJ1-6; tentative D call: TRBD1 (6 bases). This CDR3 is 13 amino acids long. V was pared by 3 bases and J by 10 bases, with 10 bases between. Per germline, CDR1 MNHNY and CDR2 SVGAGI (reference sequence). CDR3 coding DNA: TGTGCCAGCAGTTATACAGGGTCGTCACCCCTCCACTTT. Protein: CASSYTGSSPLHF.

The rearrangement links TRBV6-5 to TRBJ2-6; D is unclear. Germline-derived CDR1 and CDR2 are MNHEY and SVGAGI. The V gene lost 0 bases and the J gene lost 2 bases, with 8 bases spanning the gap. This CDR3 is 16 amino acids long. DNA of the CDR3: TGTGCCAGCAGTTACTCGAGTGGGGCTGGGGCCAACGTCCTGACTTTC. It specifies CASSYSSGAGANVLTF.

V gene TRBV6-5 combines with J gene TRBJ1-4, with 8 bases lining up with TRBD1. The CDR3 is made up of 15 amino acids. J lost 9 bases, V lost 0 bases, and 6 bases had no gene match. Germline V gene sequence: CDR1 MNHEY, CDR2 SVGAGI. This chain's CDR3 is CASSYSGQGGKKLFF. The CDR3 DNA reads TGTGCCAGCAGTTACTCAGGACAGGGAGGCAAAAAACTGTTTTTT.

This chain links TRBV7-9 with TRBJ1-2; D is undetermined. V lost 1 base and J lost 4, with 10 bases in between. This CDR3 comprises 14 residues. The germline V gene encodes CDR1 SEHNR and CDR2 FQNEAQ (reference sequence). CDR3 sequence: CASSLVGRIYGYTF. The CDR3 coding sequence is TGTGCCAGCAGCTTAGTAGGTAGAATCTATGGCTACACCTTC.

This clone was detected a few times. J is TRBJ2-7 and V is TRBV6-1; the match to TRBD1 covers 12 bases. The CDR3 length is 14 residues. CDR1 and CDR2 (germline): MNHNS, SASEGT. J lost 4 bases, V lost 7 bases, and 5 bases had no gene match. Here the CDR3 reads CASNRDRGRYEQYF. CDR3 sequence (DNA): TGTGCCAGCAACCGGGACAGGGGGCGATACGAGCAGTACTTC.

The chain carries TRBV14 and TRBJ1-6, with D perhaps TRBD1 (6 bases). CDR3 length equals 14 residues. The germline V and J ends were trimmed by 6 bases and 10 bases, with 16 bases remaining between them. CDR1 and CDR2 from the germline V gene are SGHDN and FVKESK. The DNA of the CDR3 is TGTGCCAGCAGTCCCCGCGGGGGCCAGTCACCCCTCCACTTT. Its translation is CASSPRGGQSPLHF. The whole variable domain, remainder taken from reference TRBV14 and TRBJ1-6, is EAGVTQFPSHSVIEKGQTVTLRCDPISGHDNLYWYRRVMGKEIKFLLHFVKESKQDESGMPNNRFLAERTGGTYSTLKVQPAELEDSGVYFCASSPRGGQSPLHFGNGTRLTVT.

This clone was seen once. The chain uses TRBV19 and TRBJ1-5; D is possibly TRBD1 (5 bases). The germline V gene encodes CDR1 LNHDA and CDR2 SQIVND (reference sequence). The V end was cut by 2 bases, the J end by 2 bases, with 13 bases between. The length of the CDR3 is 16 residues. CDR3 DNA sequence: TGTGCCAGTAGTATAAAGGGGAGAGGGGGCAATCAGCCCCAGCATTTT. Residues: CASSIKGRGGNQPQHF.